A selection of T cell receptor beta chains follows, all from one sample in a study of T cells after yellow fever vaccination. Via MiXCR, TCRdb re-called the 5' RACE reads, giving one row per CDR3 protein. Among some 130,000 distinct CDR3 sequences listed, about 7% were seen once. The source material was CD4+ T cells sorted from PBMCs, sampled 10 days after the yellow fever booster vaccination. The origin of the receptors is a man aged 25 to 40 who received the YFV17D yellow fever vaccine. Each CDR3 is given with its conserved first and last residue. D genes are given only for firm matches. The size of a clone is reported for some rows only, either as once, few or many, or as a class for expanded clones.

D gene,J gene,clone size,V gene,CDR3 protein,CDR3 DNA
.,TRBJ2-5,few,TRBV5-4,CASRLQGGETQYF,TGTGCCAGCAGACTTCAGGGTGGCGAGACCCAGTACTTC
TRBD1,TRBJ2-2,many,TRBV9,CASSVVPTSGQALWMNTGELFF,TGTGCCAGCAGCGTAGTTCCCACATCGGGACAGGCCCTTTGGATGAACACCGGGGAGCTGTTTTTT
.,TRBJ2-7,many,TRBV12-3/TRBV12-4,CASSYPRLYEQYF,TGTGCCAGCAGTTACCCGAGACTGTACGAGCAGTACTTC
.,TRBJ2-5,many,TRBV20-1,CSARGPNGGHQETQYF,TGCAGTGCTAGAGGTCCCAACGGGGGACACCAAGAGACCCAGTACTTC
TRBD1,TRBJ2-7,.,TRBV6-1,CASREPRTGVNDEQYF,TGTGCCAGCAGGGAGCCACGGACAGGGGTAAACGACGAGCAGTACTTC
.,TRBJ2-7,many,TRBV11-2,CASSLGLDSRAYEQYF,TGTGCCAGCAGCTTAGGGCTGGATAGCCGTGCCTACGAGCAGTACTTC
TRBD1,TRBJ2-7,.,TRBV29-1,CSVGAGGSYEQYF,TGCAGCGTTGGGGCAGGGGGCTCGTACGAGCAGTACTTC
.,TRBJ2-2,few,TRBV5-1,CASSVWSGNTGELFF,TGCGCCAGCAGCGTGTGGAGCGGGAACACCGGGGAGCTGTTTTTT
.,TRBJ1-3,.,TRBV7-2,CASSASQSSGNTIYF,TGTGCCAGCAGCGCCTCCCAGAGCTCTGGAAACACCATATATTTT
.,TRBJ2-2,few,TRBV4-3,CASSQGRQNTGELFF,TGCGCCAGCAGCCAAGGACGCCAGAACACCGGGGAGCTGTTTTTT
TRBD1,TRBJ2-7,many,TRBV7-2,CASSLAQTGGTSYEQYF,TGTGCCAGCAGCTTAGCCCAAACAGGGGGCACTTCATACGAGCAGTACTTC
.,TRBJ2-3,many,TRBV20-1,CSSGRGGDTQYF,TGCAGTTCGGGACGAGGAGGGGATACGCAGTATTTT
.,TRBJ1-5,many,TRBV24-1,CATQGGGNQPQHF,TGTGCCACCCAAGGGGGAGGCAATCAGCCCCAGCATTTT
TRBD1,TRBJ1-2,.,TRBV7-3,CASSQFGTGSSGYTF,TGTGCCAGCAGCCAATTTGGGACAGGGTCGTCTGGCTACACCTTC
TRBD2,TRBJ2-1,few,TRBV11-2,CASTETSGGPVRGNEQFF,TGTGCCAGCACCGAGACTAGCGGAGGCCCTGTTAGGGGTAATGAGCAGTTCTTC
.,TRBJ2-1,many,TRBV5-8,CASSVADGPRSF,TGTGCCAGCAGCGTAGCCGACGGCCCCCGGTCTTTC
.,TRBJ2-7,.,TRBV11-1,CASALGGPPYEQYF,TGTGCCAGCGCCCTAGGCGGACCTCCCTACGAGCAGTACTTC
.,TRBJ2-5,many,TRBV11-2,CASSLIGGTPQETQYF,TGTGCCAGCAGCTTAATTGGGGGGACCCCCCAAGAGACCCAGTACTTC
.,TRBJ1-1,few,TRBV5-1,CASSLGQGFTEAFF,TGCGCCAGCAGCTTGGGGCAGGGGTTCACTGAAGCTTTCTTT
.,TRBJ2-1,.,TRBV7-2,CASSLDYYYNEQFF,TGTGCCAGCAGCTTGGACTATTACTACAATGAGCAGTTCTTC
.,TRBJ2-2,many,TRBV5-1,CASSLYSGSGELFF,TGCGCCAGCAGCTTATATTCAGGGTCCGGGGAGCTGTTTTTT
TRBD2,TRBJ2-4,many,TRBV6-4,CASGPISSGRAEGGNIQYF,TGTGCCAGCGGACCCATCTCTAGCGGGAGAGCGGAGGGAGGAAACATTCAGTACTTC
TRBD1,TRBJ1-5,many,TRBV20-1,CSAWTGDLYQPQHF,TGCAGTGCTTGGACAGGCGACCTATATCAGCCCCAGCATTTT
TRBD1,TRBJ2-1,many,TRBV18,CASSRGQGALYNEQFF,TGTGCCAGCTCCCGGGGACAGGGGGCTTTATACAATGAGCAGTTCTTC
.,TRBJ1-6,few,TRBV7-9,CASSLDVPPLHF,TGTGCCAGCAGCTTAGACGTGCCTCCCCTCCACTTT
.,TRBJ2-3,many,TRBV4-2,CASSQEIAAVRLTQYF,TGTGCCAGCAGCCAAGAGATCGCAGCAGTGAGGCTTACGCAGTATTTT
.,TRBJ2-1,few,TRBV7-9,CASSLGQGLSSYNEQFF,TGTGCCAGCAGCTTAGGCCAGGGGCTAAGCTCCTACAATGAGCAGTTCTTC
TRBD1,TRBJ2-2,many,TRBV12-3/TRBV12-4,CASSLVTGSTGELFF,TGTGCCAGCAGTTTAGTGACAGGGTCAACCGGGGAGCTGTTTTTT
TRBD1,TRBJ2-2,many,TRBV29-1,CSVGQGVTGELFF,TGCAGCGTGGGACAGGGCGTCACCGGGGAGCTGTTTTTT
TRBD2,TRBJ2-3,many,TRBV12-3/TRBV12-4,CASSPGLAGASDTQYF,TGTGCCAGCAGTCCTGGACTAGCGGGAGCATCCGATACGCAGTATTTT
TRBD2,TRBJ2-1,many,TRBV5-4,CASSLGLAGVVEQFF,TGTGCCAGCAGCTTAGGACTAGCGGGAGTTGTTGAGCAGTTCTTC
TRBD1,TRBJ1-4,many,TRBV2,CASSRQGIREKLFF,TGTGCCAGCAGTCGACAGGGGATAAGAGAAAAACTGTTTTTT
.,TRBJ2-3,many,TRBV7-2,CASSLPPKADTQYF,TGTGCCAGCAGCTTACCCCCGAAGGCAGATACGCAGTATTTT
.,TRBJ1-2,many,TRBV7-9,CASSRIRDLGYTF,TGTGCCAGCAGCCGAATCCGGGACCTTGGCTACACCTTC
TRBD2,TRBJ2-1,few,TRBV20-1,CSARGMGLAGGGEQFF,TGCAGTGCTAGGGGCATGGGACTAGCGGGAGGAGGTGAGCAGTTCTTC
.,TRBJ1-5,many,TRBV25-1,CASRMGNQPQHF,TGTGCCAGCAGGATGGGAAATCAGCCCCAGCATTTT
TRBD2,TRBJ2-7,many,TRBV11-1,CASSQGLAGVNLVDEQYF,TGTGCCAGCAGCCAGGGACTAGCGGGAGTGAATCTCGTGGACGAGCAGTACTTC
TRBD1,TRBJ2-5,many,TRBV15,CATSRVGQVQETQYF,TGTGCCACCAGCAGAGTGGGACAGGTCCAAGAGACCCAGTACTTC
.,TRBJ1-4,few,TRBV20-1,CSATPRGQLPFF,TGCAGTGCCACCCCCCGGGGCCAGCTGCCGTTTTTT
.,TRBJ2-5,.,TRBV15,CATSRPRETQYF,TGTGCCACCAGCAGGCCGAGGGAGACCCAGTACTTC
.,TRBJ2-6,many,TRBV5-6,CASSLALTGANVLTF,TGTGCCAGCAGCTTGGCCCTAACTGGGGCCAACGTCCTGACTTTC
.,TRBJ2-3,few,TRBV7-2,CASNRDPRDTQYF,TGTGCCAGCAACCGGGACCCGAGAGATACGCAGTATTTT